This T cell receptor beta chain stems from a study of OX40 agonist ivuxolimab in advanced cancers. On the study more broadly: Melanoma, hepatocellular carcinoma, head and neck or renal cell cancer occurred in dose-escalation patients. It was permissible to have had prior anti-PD-1, anti-PD-L1 or anti-CTLA-4 therapy, and approximately 38% had some. Broader study findings: Also present in some nonresponders was a low level of normalized T-cell clonal expansion. The investigators did not determine what antigen specificity the expanded peripheral T cells had.

This CDR3 has 15 residues. CDR1 and CDR2 (germline): SGDLS, YYNGEE. V was clipped by 3 bases and J by 5 bases, with 15 bases between them. Generated by immunoSEQ multiplex PCR, the TCRdb table keeps only in-frame clones and is missing some. The table has roughly 40,000 clones, approximately 81% seen once. As to this clone: What it recognizes is unknown.

V usage is TRBV9 and J usage is TRBJ2-1, with D perhaps assigned TRBD1 or TRBD2 (5 bases each). The clonotype originates from an adult with an advanced solid tumor such as melanoma, head and neck, liver or kidney cancer. The input for sequencing was CD4+ or CD8+ T cells sorted from blood, taken in a trial of the OX40 agonist ivuxolimab. DNA for the CDR3: TGTGCCAGCAGCGGCCGGGGCAAAGGCGACAATGAGCAGTTCTTC. Translation: CASSGRGKGDNEQFF.